The 21 T cell receptor beta chains presented below share a single source sample, sequenced in a study of blood T cell repertoires in COVID-19. Assay used: immunoSEQ multiplex PCR; TCRdb lists only in-frame clones, some missing. The sample has 80,000 to 90,000 clones, 65% to 90% seen once. Sample: peripheral blood. The receptors derive from an elderly man with active or convalescent COVID-19.

The chain combines TRBV11-2 with TRBJ2-7; D gene unclear. The germline gives CDR1 SGHAT, CDR2 FQNNGV. This CDR3 has 12 amino acids. Trimming cost V 1 base and J 5 bases, with 6 bases left between them. Here the CDR3 DNA reads TGTGCCAGCAGCTTAGGGCCGCACGAGCAGTACTTC. This translates into CASSLGPHEQYF.

This chain joins TRBV23-1 and TRBJ2-3, with 8 bases fitting TRBD1. TRBV23-1 is placed among ORFs of uncertain function. This CDR3 region has 17 residues. J gave up 4 bases and V 1 base, and 10 bases lay outside the gene matches. This CDR3 is CASSQFVGTGPPDTQYF. The DNA of the CDR3 is TGCGCCAGCAGTCAATTTGTTGGGACAGGTCCGCCAGATACGCAGTATTTT.

The sample holds one count of this clone. This rearrangement joins TRBV18 to TRBJ1-6; D possibly corresponds to TRBD1 (6 bases). The CDR3 totals 13 residues. V lost 2 bases to trimming and J lost 8 bases, with 7 bases between them. Germline CDR1 and CDR2: KGHSH and LQKENI. CDR3 residues: CASSPGGDSPLHF. The CDR3 region has the DNA TGTGCCAGCTCACCAGGGGGCGATTCACCCCTCCACTTT.

The rearrangement links TRBV27 to TRBJ1-1, with D uncertain. Trimming left V 6 bases short and J 10 bases short, with 18 bases between. The V gene's germline CDR1 is MNHEY and CDR2 SMNVEV (reference sequence). CDR3 length equals 13 residues. This CDR3 is CASSQDSRGGAFF. In DNA form, the CDR3 reads TGTGCCAGCAGCCAAGACTCTCGCGGAGGAGCTTTCTTT.

This clone was found once. CDR3 nucleotide sequence: TGTGCCAGCAGTATCCTAGGGACAGGGCGCAATGAGCAGTTCTTC. Translation gives CASSILGTGRNEQFF. The chain is built from TRBV27 and TRBJ2-1; 9 bases align to TRBD1. Germline V gene sequence: CDR1 MNHEY, CDR2 SMNVEV (reference sequence). The CDR3 is 15 amino acids. V lost 5 bases and J lost 6; bases outside the gene matches: 8.

The chain recombines TRBV7-9 with TRBJ1-4; 9 positions match TRBD1. The germline V gene has CDR1 SEHNR and CDR2 FQNEAQ (reference sequence). This CDR3 is built from 14 residues. J lost 5 bases, V lost 5 bases, and 3 bases had no gene match. CDR3 loop: CASSAGQGNEKLFF. The CDR3 DNA follows: TGTGCCAGCAGCGCGGGACAGGGAAATGAAAAACTGTTTTTT. Together with reference TRBV7-9 and TRBJ1-4, the CDR3 gives the full variable domain: DTGVSQNPRHKITKRGQNVTFRCDPISEHNRLYWYRQTLGQGPEFLTYFQNEAQLEKSRLLSDRFSAERPKGSFSTLEIQRTEQGDSAMYLCASSAGQGNEKLFFGSGTQLSVL.

The chain combines TRBV7-2 with TRBJ2-7, with 8 bases aligning to TRBD2. Germline assignment: CDR1 SGHTA and CDR2 FQGNSA. Trimming at V came to 3 bases and at J to 1 base, leaving 5 bases not matched to a gene. This CDR3 spans 15 amino acids. CDR3 nucleotide sequence: TGTGCCAGCAGCTTTACGGGAGGGAGATCCTACGAGCAGTACTTC. This encodes CASSFTGGRSYEQYF.

This clone was counted a few times. This chain uses TRBV28 with TRBJ1-5, with 10 bases matching TRBD1. With 6 bases clipped from V and 0 bases from J, the junction kept 2 bases outside the gene matches. Germline values: CDR1 MDHEN, CDR2 SYDVKM. This CDR3 has 15 residues. The CDR3 DNA reads TGTGCCAGCAGCTGGGACAGGGGTAGCAATCAGCCCCAGCATTTT. Translation: CASSWDRGSNQPQHF.

The chain recombines TRBV7-3 with TRBJ2-3; 7 bases fit TRBD2. Germline loops: CDR1 SGHTA, CDR2 FQGTGA. J was trimmed by 5 bases and V by 3 bases; bases with no gene match: 2. The CDR3 sequence is 13 residues long. Here the CDR3 DNA reads TGTGCCAGCAGCTTCCCGGGAGGAGATACGCAGTATTTT. Amino acid sequence: CASSFPGGDTQYF.

This clone showed up just once. This chain joins TRBV4-1 and TRBJ1-4; possible D gene TRBD1, 6 bases. The length of the CDR3 is 19 residues. Germline V lookup: CDR1 MGHRA, CDR2 YSYEKL. V dropped 0 bases and J dropped 4 bases, with 21 bases sitting between them. Here the CDR3 DNA reads TGCGCCAGCAGCCAAGACAGAGGGCGCGGACAGCTATATAATGAAAAACTGTTTTTT. This sequence encodes CASSQDRGRGQLYNEKLFF.

This chain uses TRBV4-1 with TRBJ1-6; D ambiguous. This CDR3 spans 15 amino acids. The V gene's germline CDR1 is MGHRA and CDR2 YSYEKL. The ends were cut back, 2 bases at V and 5 bases at J, with 10 bases in the middle. The CDR3 sequence is CASSQTRRNNSPLHF. In DNA form, the CDR3 reads TGCGCCAGCAGCCAAACGCGGCGGAATAATTCACCCCTCCACTTT.

This clone has just one count. The rearrangement joins TRBV7-2 to TRBJ2-1; TRBD2 aligns across 9 bases. CDR1 and CDR2 (germline): SGHTA, FQGNSA. CDR3 length equals 15 residues. V shed 1 base and J 5 bases; nucleotides not matched to a gene: 3. CDR3 region: CASSLVAGVNNEQFF. CDR3 DNA: TGTGCCAGCAGCTTAGTAGCGGGAGTTAACAATGAGCAGTTCTTC. Together with reference TRBV7-2 and TRBJ2-1, the CDR3 gives the full variable domain: GAGVSQSPSNKVTEKGKDVELRCDPISGHTALYWYRQSLGQGLEFLIYFQGNSAPDKSGLPSDRFSAERTGGSVSTLTIQRTQQEDSAVYLCASSLVAGVNNEQFFGPGTRLTVL.

This clone turned up a few times. The chain links TRBV19 to TRBJ1-3; 7 bases are a match to TRBD1. The CDR3 is 13 residues long. V shed 4 bases, J shed 4 bases, and the junction held 1 base outside the gene matches. Germline CDR1 is LNHDA and CDR2 is SQIVND (reference sequence). The CDR3 region is CASSKDRGNTIYF. For the CDR3, the DNA is TGTGCCAGTAGTAAGGACAGGGGAAACACCATATATTTT. The full variable domain, rest sourced from reference TRBV19 and TRBJ1-3, is DGGITQSPKYLFRKEGQNVTLSCEQNLNHDAMYWYRQDPGQGLRLIYYSQIVNDFQKGDIAEGYSVSREKKESFPLTVTSAQKNPTAFYLCASSKDRGNTIYFGEGSWLTVV.

V is TRBV7-9 and J is TRBJ2-7, with D perhaps matching TRBD1 (5 bases). The V gene's germline CDR1 is SEHNR and CDR2 FQNEAQ (reference sequence). V lost 5 bases and J lost 2, with 13 bases in between. This CDR3 spans 14 amino acids. CDR3 sequence: CASSPQATPYEQYF. The CDR3 DNA reads as TGTGCCAGCAGCCCACAGGCCACCCCCTACGAGCAGTACTTC. Full variable domain (missing parts from reference TRBV7-9 and TRBJ2-7): DTGVSQNPRHKITKRGQNVTFRCDPISEHNRLYWYRQTLGQGPEFLTYFQNEAQLEKSRLLSDRFSAERPKGSFSTLEIQRTEQGDSAMYLCASSPQATPYEQYFGPGTRLTVT.

V gene TRBV5-1 combines with J gene TRBJ2-3; tentative D call: TRBD2 (6 bases). This CDR3 contains 16 residues. Per germline, CDR1 SGHRS and CDR2 YFSETQ. Between the trimmed V and J ends, which lost 0 bases and 0 bases, there was a span of 11 bases. CDR3 coding DNA: TGCGCCAGCAGCTTGGATTGGGGGGTCAGCACAGATACGCAGTATTTT. This codes for CASSLDWGVSTDTQYF.

This clone was seen only a few times. This CDR3 is CASSRTAEAFF. CDR3 coding DNA: TGTGCCAGTAGTAGGACAGCTGAAGCTTTCTTT. This chain links TRBV19 with TRBJ1-1, with D perhaps TRBD1 (6 bases). This CDR3 region has 11 residues. Deletions cut 4 bases from V and 6 bases from J, with 6 bases between. Germline CDR1 reads LNHDA; CDR2 reads SQIVND (reference sequence).

The rearrangement links TRBV18 to TRBJ2-1; 10 positions agree with TRBD1. This CDR3 contains 15 residues. V lost 2 bases to trimming and J lost 8 bases; unmatched junction nucleotides: 6. Germline V gives CDR1 KGHSH, CDR2 LQKENI. CDR3 coding DNA: TGTGCCAGCTCACCATTCCGGGACAGGGGTGATGAGCAGTTCTTC. Protein sequence: CASSPFRDRGDEQFF.

The chain is built from TRBV24-1 and TRBJ2-5; 12 bases are shared with TRBD1. Germline V gene sequence: CDR1 KGHDR, CDR2 SFDVKD. The V segment lost 4 bases and the J segment 5 bases; nucleotides outside the gene matches: 7. CDR3 length: 16 residues. CDR3 nucleotides: TGTGCCACCAGTGAACCCCGGGACAGGGGGCAGGAGACCCAGTACTTC. As protein: CATSEPRDRGQETQYF.

J is TRBJ1-2 and V is TRBV6-5, with D possibly TRBD1 on 6 matching bases. The CDR3 extends over 14 amino acids. Per germline, CDR1 MNHEY and CDR2 SVGAGI. Trimming took 6 bases from V and 12 from J, leaving 23 bases between them. CDR3 in amino acids: CASSATGTRFLHTF. In nucleotides, the CDR3 is TGTGCCAGCAGCGCTACCGGGACAAGATTCCTTCACACCTTC.

The chain links TRBV9 to TRBJ2-5; 10 bases are a match to TRBD2. J lost 5 bases, V lost 0 bases, and 10 bases had no gene match. This CDR3 has 17 amino acids. In germline, CDR1 is SGDLS, CDR2 YYNGEE. CDR3 region: CASSVGVSSGRSETQYF. CDR3 sequence (DNA): TGTGCCAGCAGCGTAGGGGTCTCTAGCGGGAGATCCGAGACCCAGTACTTC.

The chain uses TRBV4-1 and TRBJ1-5; the D gene is possibly TRBD1 (5 bases). The CDR3 runs to 14 residues. With 1 base removed from V and 3 bases from J, the gap between germline ends came to 7 bases. Germline CDR1 is MGHRA and CDR2 is YSYEKL. The CDR3 region is CASSQGQSNQPQHF. The CDR3 bases are TGCGCCAGCAGCCAAGGACAGTCCAATCAGCCCCAGCATTTT.